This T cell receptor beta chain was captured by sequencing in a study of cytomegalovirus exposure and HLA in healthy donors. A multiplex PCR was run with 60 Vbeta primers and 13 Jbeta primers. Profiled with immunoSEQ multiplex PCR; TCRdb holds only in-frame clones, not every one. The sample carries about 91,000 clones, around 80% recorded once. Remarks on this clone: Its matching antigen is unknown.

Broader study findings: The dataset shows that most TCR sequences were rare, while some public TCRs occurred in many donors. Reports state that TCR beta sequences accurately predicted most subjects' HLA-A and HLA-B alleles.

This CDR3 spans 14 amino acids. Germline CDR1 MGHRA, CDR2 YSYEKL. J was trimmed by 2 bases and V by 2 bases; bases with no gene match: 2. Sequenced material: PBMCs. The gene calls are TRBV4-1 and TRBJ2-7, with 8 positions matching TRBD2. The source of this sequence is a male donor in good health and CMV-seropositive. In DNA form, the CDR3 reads TGCGCCAGCAGCCAAACGGGAGGGCCCTACGAGCAGTACTTC. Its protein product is CASSQTGGPYEQYF.